Each of the 32 T cell receptor beta chains below was sequenced from the same sample in a study of CD8 T cells in ankylosing spondylitis. Overall study results and limits: A motif of 7 to 9 highly homologous TCR beta variants was seen as apparently characteristic of ankylosing spondylitis blood.

One entry per CDR3 protein results from TCRdb running MiXCR on the 5' RACE reads. The sample contains fewer than 450,000 distinct CDR3 sequences, 15% to 20% of which appear only once. These receptors' targets are unknown. The sample was blood, either unsorted or a sorted T cell fraction (not recorded which). The receptors were gathered from a male donor with ankylosing spondylitis.

The gene calls are TRBV6-2 or TRBV6-3 and TRBJ2-7; the match to TRBD2 covers 10 bases. Germline loops: CDR1 MNHEY, CDR2 SVGEGT. Unmatched junction bases numbered 8, after V lost 3 bases and J lost 0 bases. This CDR3 has 17 residues. The CDR3 nucleotides are TGTGCCAGCAGTTATCGGCTAGCGGGAGCCCTCTCCTACGAGCAGTACTTC. Encoded protein: CASSYRLAGALSYEQYF.

V is TRBV6-1 and J is TRBJ1-2, with 9 positions matching TRBD1. This CDR3 comprises 15 residues. CDR1 MNHNS and CDR2 SASEGT come from the germline V gene. With 7 bases clipped from V and 4 bases from J, the junction kept 10 bases outside the gene matches. The CDR3 here is CASNPPGQGLYGYTF. DNA for the CDR3: TGTGCCAGCAACCCTCCGGGACAGGGCCTCTATGGCTACACCTTC.

This clonotype was counted many times. The chain uses TRBV6-1 and TRBJ2-5; D is undetermined. The germline gives CDR1 MNHNS, CDR2 SASEGT. V was clipped by 1 base and J by 9 bases, with 9 bases between them. This CDR3 comprises 12 residues. Here the CDR3 reads CASSEEPPAQYF. CDR3 coding DNA: TGTGCCAGCAGTGAAGAACCCCCAGCCCAGTACTTC.

This clonotype was counted many times. The rearrangement links TRBV7-9 to TRBJ1-1; D is possibly TRBD1 (6 bases). CDR3 length: 15 amino acids. V was shortened by 5 bases and J by 5 bases, with 18 bases between the two germline ends. CDR1 and CDR2 from the germline V gene are SEHNR and FQNEAQ (reference sequence). Written as DNA, the CDR3 is TGTGCCAGCAGCCCGCCTGGGGGGCTTGGGACTGAAGCTTTCTTT. This encodes CASSPPGGLGTEAFF.

This clonotype was counted only a few times. The chain has TRBV12-3 or TRBV12-4 and TRBJ1-1; 7 nucleotides align to TRBD1. J lost 2 bases, V lost 7 bases, and 13 bases had no gene match. The CDR3 extends over 16 amino acids. CDR3 bases: TGTGCCAGCACCGACAGGGTAAATTCCCTCAACACTGAAGCTTTCTTT. It codes for CASTDRVNSLNTEAFF.

This clonotype was counted only a few times. This chain connects TRBV11-2 to TRBJ2-4, with D unclear. Trimming took off 3 bases at V and 3 bases at J, with 15 bases between the two ends. The germline V gene encodes CDR1 SGHAT and CDR2 FQNNGV. CDR3 length: 16 amino acids. This CDR3 is CASSFSTETGKNIQYF. For the CDR3, the DNA is TGTGCCAGCAGCTTTTCTACAGAAACGGGCAAAAACATTCAGTACTTC.

V and J are TRBV5-4 and TRBJ1-2, with D uncertain. Germline CDR1 SGHNT, CDR2 YYREEE (reference sequence). The germline V and J ends were trimmed by 0 bases and 3 bases, with 12 bases remaining between them. There are 15 residues in the CDR3. CDR3 DNA sequence: TGTGCCAGCAGCTTGGGGGCGGATACAGACTATGGCTACACCTTC. Its protein is CASSLGADTDYGYTF.

The gene calls are TRBV27 and TRBJ2-3; 10 positions match TRBD2. CDR3 length: 20 residues. Germline values: CDR1 MNHEY, CDR2 SMNVEV (reference sequence). Trimming at V came to 5 bases and at J to 0 bases, leaving 17 bases not matched to a gene. CDR3 residues: CASSLLGPVAGGTSTDTQYF. CDR3 nucleotide sequence: TGTGCCAGCAGTCTACTAGGACCCGTAGCGGGAGGCACTAGCACAGATACGCAGTATTTT.

The chain joins TRBV7-2 to TRBJ2-5, with 12 bases lining up with TRBD2. CDR1 and CDR2 from the germline V gene are SGHTA and FQGNSA. The CDR3 runs to 15 residues. J was trimmed by 5 bases and V by 4 bases; bases with no gene match: 5. The CDR3 loop is CASSSSGRARETQYF. DNA of the CDR3: TGTGCCAGCAGCTCTAGCGGGAGGGCCAGGGAGACCCAGTACTTC.

The chain joins TRBV19 to TRBJ1-5, with a possible D match to TRBD1 (5 bases). The CDR3 totals 15 residues. V was pared by 3 bases and J by 5 bases, with 14 bases between. The germline V gene encodes CDR1 LNHDA and CDR2 SQIVND (reference sequence). CDR3 coding DNA: TGTGCCAGTAGTATCCCGGGACTTACCGATCAGCCCCAGCATTTT. It codes for CASSIPGLTDQPQHF.

This clonotype has a handful of counts. The J gene is TRBJ2-7, the V gene TRBV4-1; D is unclear. V was shortened by 1 base and J by 3 bases, with 19 bases between the two germline ends. Germline CDR1 is MGHRA and CDR2 is YSYEKL. This CDR3 is 17 amino acids long. CDR3 sequence (DNA): TGCGCCAGCAGCCAAGTCTATTCTAGAGCGTCATTCTACGAGCAGTACTTC. This codes for CASSQVYSRASFYEQYF.

This clonotype was seen a few times. The chain is built from TRBV21-1 and TRBJ2-1; the D segment call TRBD2 is taken from the table without a DNA check. TRBV21-1 is deemed a pseudogene. This CDR3 spans 15 amino acids. The CDR3 DNA reads as TGTGCCAGCAGCACCTTAGCGGGATCGTGGAATGAGCAGTTCTTC. Translating it yields CASSTLAGSWNEQFF.

The J gene is TRBJ1-3, the V gene TRBV7-9; D remains unclear. V was trimmed by 4 bases and J by 2 bases, leaving 9 bases between them. In germline, CDR1 is SEHNR, CDR2 FQNEAQ (reference sequence). CDR3 size: 14 residues. CDR3 nucleotides: TGTGCCAGCAGCTCCGAGAGGCCTGGAAACACCATATATTTT. This encodes CASSSERPGNTIYF.

This chain connects TRBV20-1 to TRBJ2-3; D tentatively reads TRBD1 or TRBD2 (6 bases each). Per the germline V gene, CDR1 is DFQATT and CDR2 is SNEGSKA (reference sequence). V lost 3 bases and J lost 1, with 8 bases in between. There are 13 residues in the CDR3. The CDR3 sequence: CSASGGRTDTQYF. CDR3 DNA sequence: TGCAGTGCTAGCGGGGGCCGCACAGATACGCAGTATTTT.

The chain joins TRBV9 to TRBJ2-7; 8 nucleotides line up with TRBD1. There are 13 residues in the CDR3. Per germline, CDR1 SGDLS and CDR2 YYNGEE. V was pared by 1 base and J by 4 bases, with 1 base of the junction left unmatched. The CDR3 sequence: CASSVTGGYEQYF. CDR3 nucleotide sequence: TGTGCCAGCAGCGTAACAGGGGGGTACGAGCAGTACTTC. Together with reference TRBV9 and TRBJ2-7, the CDR3 gives the full variable domain: DSGVTQTPKHLITATGQRVTLRCSPRSGDLSVYWYQQSLDQGLQFLIQYYNGEERAKGNILERFSAQQFPDLHSELNLSSLELGDSALYFCASSVTGGYEQYFGPGTRLTVT.

This clonotype showed up many times. The rearrangement links TRBV9 to TRBJ1-1; no clear D. V dropped 4 bases and J dropped 0 bases, with 10 bases sitting between them. Looked up from germline, CDR1 is SGDLS and CDR2 is YYNGEE. This CDR3 has 14 amino acids. In DNA form, the CDR3 reads TGTGCCAGCAGCCCTCGGGCCCTGAACACTGAAGCTTTCTTT. Its protein is CASSPRALNTEAFF.

CDR3 in DNA: TGTGCCAGCAGCGCAAGCGGGGCAATTAATGAAAAACTGTTTTTT. This encodes CASSASGAINEKLFF. V and J are TRBV11-2 and TRBJ1-4, with a possible D match to TRBD1 (5 bases). This CDR3 is 15 amino acids long. CDR1 and CDR2 (germline): SGHAT, FQNNGV. V was clipped by 5 bases and J by 4 bases, with 14 bases between them.

V usage is TRBV20-1 and J usage is TRBJ2-4; maybe TRBD1 (5 bases). V was pared by 8 bases and J by 3 bases, with 17 bases between. Looked up from germline, CDR1 is DFQATT and CDR2 is SNEGSKA (reference sequence). The CDR3 runs to 14 residues. The CDR3 protein is CSTQNRNFKNIQYF. DNA for the CDR3: TGCAGTACACAAAACAGGAATTTCAAAAACATTCAGTACTTC.

This clonotype was detected only a few times. This chain joins TRBV2 and TRBJ2-1; TRBD1 agrees at 7 bases. V trimming: 5 bases; J trimming: 9 bases; junction bases outside the gene matches: 4. CDR3 length: 12 residues. Germline lookup yields CDR1 SNHLY and CDR2 FYNNEI. The CDR3 coding sequence is TGTGCCAGCAGTATGACAGGGTCTGAGCAGTTCTTC. This gives the protein CASSMTGSEQFF.

This sequence joins TRBV21-1 and TRBJ1-4; the table's TRBD1 call for D was not verified on the DNA. TRBV21-1 is assigned pseudogene status. This CDR3 region has 16 residues. CDR3 residues: CASSRGDRRTNEKLFF. CDR3 sequence (DNA): TGTGCCAGCAGCAGGGGGGACAGGAGGACTAATGAAAAACTGTTTTTT.

This clonotype was recorded a few times. This chain connects TRBV7-2 to TRBJ1-2, with D possibly TRBD1 on 6 matching bases. V lost 3 bases to trimming and J lost 0 bases, with 14 bases between them. CDR1 is SGHTA, CDR2 FQGNSA, per germline. The CDR3 runs 16 residues. The CDR3 DNA follows: TGTGCCAGCAGCTTTTCGGGACACTTAACTAACTATGGCTACACCTTC. It is translated as CASSFSGHLTNYGYTF.

This chain joins TRBV12-3 or TRBV12-4 and TRBJ1-3, with D maybe TRBD1 (6 bases). This CDR3 region has 15 residues. With 3 bases removed from V and 2 bases from J, the gap between germline ends came to 11 bases. The CDR3 DNA reads TGTGCCAGCAGTTTTCAAGGGGGGGCTGGAAACACCATATATTTT. Translating gives CASSFQGGAGNTIYF.

The chain is built from TRBV20-1 and TRBJ2-7; 8 positions match TRBD2. Germline CDR1 is DFQATT and CDR2 is SNEGSKA (reference sequence). The CDR3 runs to 14 residues. Trimming removed 3 bases from V and 2 bases from J; junction bases left unmatched: 6. The CDR3 sequence: CSASPLAGPYEQYF. Written as DNA, the CDR3 is TGCAGTGCTAGCCCCTTAGCGGGGCCCTACGAGCAGTACTTC.

The V and J genes are TRBV5-1 and TRBJ2-5; possibly TRBD2 for D (6 bases). Trimming took off 4 bases at V and 3 bases at J, with 13 bases between the two ends. Germline V gene data show CDR1 as SGHRS and CDR2 as YFSETQ. This CDR3 contains 14 residues. The CDR3 loop is CASSPGTSKETQYF. In DNA form, the CDR3 reads TGCGCCAGCAGCCCTGGGACTTCCAAAGAGACCCAGTACTTC.

This chain joins TRBV18 and TRBJ2-1; the match to TRBD2 covers 10 bases. The CDR3 is 16 residues long. V was pared by 6 bases and J by 2 bases, with 7 bases of the junction left unmatched. Per germline, CDR1 KGHSH and CDR2 LQKENI. CDR3 DNA sequence: TGTGCCAGCTCTCTTCATGGACTAGCGGCCTACAATGAGCAGTTCTTC. The encoded protein is CASSLHGLAAYNEQFF.

The V call is TRBV4-2, the J call TRBJ2-3; D is unclear. This CDR3 contains 15 residues. Trimming pared 0 bases from V and 0 bases from J, leaving 7 bases between. CDR1 is LGHNA, CDR2 YNFKEQ, per germline. The CDR3 region has the DNA TGTGCCAGCAGCCAAGATAAGACTAGCACAGATACGCAGTATTTT. This encodes CASSQDKTSTDTQYF.

Concerning this clonotype itself: One end of the junction is discordant with germline, which a read error may explain. The V and J genes are TRBV12-3 or TRBV12-4 and TRBJ1-1; TRBD1 is a possible D gene (6 bases). This CDR3 is 17 amino acids long. The CDR3: CTSSPTSGKGRGTEAFF. For the CDR3, the DNA is TGTACCAGCAGCCCAACATCAGGGAAGGGGAGGGGGACTGAAGCTTTCTTT.

The gene calls are TRBV11-3 and TRBJ2-5; possible D gene TRBD2, 6 bases. The CDR3 has 15 residues. Germline loops: CDR1 SGHNT, CDR2 YENEEA. Trimming removed 1 base at V and 2 bases at J, with 11 bases between. CDR3 sequence reads: CASSLVAGKQETQYF. CDR3 nucleotides: TGTGCCAGCAGCTTAGTGGCGGGAAAGCAAGAGACCCAGTACTTC.

This clonotype was picked up a small number of times. The CDR3 DNA sequence: TGTGCCACCAGCACCGATGCAACTAATGAAAAACTGTTTTTT. Encoded protein: CATSTDATNEKLFF. The rearrangement joins TRBV24-1 to TRBJ1-4, with D unclear. Germline V gives CDR1 KGHDR, CDR2 SFDVKD. The CDR3 sequence is 14 residues long. V lost 7 bases to trimming and J lost 0 bases, with 8 bases between them.

This clonotype has only a few counts. The genes are TRBV20-1 and TRBJ1-2; D uncertain. The V end lost 6 bases, the J end lost 0 bases, and 8 bases lay between the germline ends. Germline lookup yields CDR1 DFQATT and CDR2 SNEGSKA (reference sequence). CDR3 length: 12 amino acids. The CDR3 here is CSAGSANYGYTF. The CDR3, as DNA: TGCAGTGCGGGCTCAGCTAACTATGGCTACACCTTC.

The gene calls are TRBV2 and TRBJ2-5, with D tentatively TRBD2 (5 bases). V was cut by 11 bases and J by 0 bases, with 13 bases left in between. Germline V gene lookup returns CDR1 SNHLY and CDR2 FYNNEI. The CDR3 runs to 13 residues. The CDR3 sequence is CADSSSNQETQYF. CDR3 DNA sequence: TGTGCCGACTCCTCTAGCAACCAAGAGACCCAGTACTTC.

In this sample, this clonotype turned up a few times. CDR3 protein: CASSQTYGQARYSPLHF. CDR3 DNA: TGTGCCAGCAGCCAAACCTACGGACAGGCAAGGTATTCACCCCTCCACTTT. This chain links TRBV3-1 with TRBJ1-6; 7 bases fit TRBD1. Unmatched junction bases numbered 12, after V lost 2 bases and J lost 8 bases. The CDR3 runs to 17 residues. Germline CDR1 LGHDT, CDR2 YNNKEL (reference sequence).